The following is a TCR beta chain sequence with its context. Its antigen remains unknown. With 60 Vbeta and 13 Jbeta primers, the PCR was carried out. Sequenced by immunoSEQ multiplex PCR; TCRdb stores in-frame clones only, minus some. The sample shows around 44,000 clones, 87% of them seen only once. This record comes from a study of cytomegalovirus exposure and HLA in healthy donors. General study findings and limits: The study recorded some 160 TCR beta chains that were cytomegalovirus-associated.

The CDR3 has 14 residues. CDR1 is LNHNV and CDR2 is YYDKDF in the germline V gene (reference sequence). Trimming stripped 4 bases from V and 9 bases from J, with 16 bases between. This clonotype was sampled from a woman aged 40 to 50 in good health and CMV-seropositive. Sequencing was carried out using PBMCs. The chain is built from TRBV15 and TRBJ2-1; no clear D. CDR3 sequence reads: CATSKDGSFREQFF. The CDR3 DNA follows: TGTGCCACCAGCAAAGATGGTAGCTTCCGTGAGCAGTTCTTC.